Below are 12 T cell receptor beta chains sequenced from a single sample in a study of blood T cell repertoires in COVID-19. The data were produced by immunoSEQ multiplex PCR, yet TCRdb's version contains in-frame clones alone and is incomplete. The sample holds about 61,000 clones, 91% seen once. Sample: peripheral blood. Every receptor here comes from a human donor in a cohort sampled during active COVID-19.

A remark on this clone: Other DNA sequences of this sample code for an identical CDR3. The chain employs TRBV7-9 and TRBJ2-1; D might be TRBD1 (6 bases). V dropped 5 bases and J dropped 4 bases, with 18 bases sitting between them. The germline CDR1 and CDR2 sequences are SEHNR and FQNEAQ (reference sequence). This CDR3 has 16 amino acids. The CDR3 DNA is TGTGCCAGCAGCCCGTCGACAGGAGCTTTATACAATGAGCAGTTCTTC. As protein: CASSPSTGALYNEQFF. Supplemented by reference TRBV7-9 and TRBJ2-1, the full variable domain reads DTGVSQNPRHKITKRGQNVTFRCDPISEHNRLYWYRQTLGQGPEFLTYFQNEAQLEKSRLLSDRFSAERPKGSFSTLEIQRTEQGDSAMYLCASSPSTGALYNEQFFGPGTRLTVL.

J is TRBJ2-5 and V is TRBV24-1; 9 nucleotides match TRBD1. V was pared by 5 bases and J by 2 bases, with 11 bases of the junction left unmatched. The CDR3 loop spans 17 amino acids. Germline values: CDR1 KGHDR, CDR2 SFDVKD. CDR3 sequence reads: CATSALPRTGAQETQYF. CDR3 coding DNA: TGTGCCACCAGTGCCCTACCCCGGACAGGGGCACAAGAGACCCAGTACTTC.

This clone was detected a few times. This chain joins TRBV5-1 and TRBJ1-6; 7 bases line up with TRBD1. After removal of 3 bases from V and 0 bases from J, the junction contained 9 bases not matched to a gene. Germline V gene sequence: CDR1 SGHRS, CDR2 YFSETQ. There are 18 residues in the CDR3. CDR3 bases: TGCGCCAGCAGCTATGGGACAGCCAAGAGCTCCTATAATTCACCCCTCCACTTT. Translation: CASSYGTAKSSYNSPLHF.

The genes are TRBV27 and TRBJ2-5; perhaps TRBD2 as D (6 bases). The CDR3 spans 13 residues. The V and J ends lost 7 bases and 5 bases respectively, with 14 bases between them. Germline-derived CDR1 and CDR2 are MNHEY and SMNVEV (reference sequence). CDR3 nucleotides: TGTGCCAGCATATCGCGGGACTTGGAGACCCAGTACTTC. The encoded protein is CASISRDLETQYF.

The chain has TRBV6-5 and TRBJ2-5, with D perhaps TRBD1 (5 bases). CDR3 length: 13 amino acids. Trimming removed 2 bases at V and 4 bases at J, with 8 bases between. Per germline, CDR1 MNHEY and CDR2 SVGAGI. DNA of the CDR3: TGTGCCAGCAGTTACCCAGGGTCAGAGACCCAGTACTTC. Translation: CASSYPGSETQYF.

The rearrangement uses TRBV18 and TRBJ2-1; D may be TRBD2 (7 bases). V was pared by 6 bases and J by 10 bases, with 16 bases between. Germline V gene sequence: CDR1 KGHSH, CDR2 LQKENI. The CDR3 consists of 13 residues. CDR3 loop: CASSNWGGWEQFF. The DNA for the CDR3 is TGTGCCAGCTCTAACTGGGGGGGCTGGGAGCAGTTCTTC.

Comment on this clone: One end of the junction fails to match germline, which may point to a read error. The chain has TRBV7-9 and TRBJ1-1; 7 bases agree with TRBD1. Germline assignment: CDR1 SEHNR and CDR2 FQNEAQ (reference sequence). CDR3 size: 14 residues. CDR3 sequence: CASSLARGNSEAFF. For the CDR3, the DNA is TGTGCCAGCAGCCTGGCCAGGGGGAACTCTGAAGCTTTCTTT.

The rearrangement joins TRBV7-9 to TRBJ1-1; tentatively, D is TRBD1 (5 bases). With 4 bases removed from V and 1 base from J, the gap between germline ends came to 13 bases. CDR3 length: 15 amino acids. Germline CDR1 SEHNR, CDR2 FQNEAQ (reference sequence). In DNA form, the CDR3 reads TGTGCCAGCAGCTCCAGGACCGGACAGAACACTGAAGCTTTCTTT. Translated: CASSSRTGQNTEAFF.

The chain has TRBV5-1 and TRBJ2-1, with 16 positions matching TRBD2. In germline, CDR1 is SGHRS, CDR2 YFSETQ. The CDR3 has 16 amino acids. V lost 4 bases, J lost 9 bases, and 7 bases stayed unmatched. The CDR3 DNA sequence: TGCGCCAGCAGCCCAGGGACTAGCGGGGGGGCCAGTGAGCAGTTCTTC. This sequence encodes CASSPGTSGGASEQFF.

This chain uses TRBV27 with TRBJ1-2; unclear D gene. The CDR3 loop spans 13 amino acids. Trimming took off 6 bases at V and 6 bases at J, with 14 bases between the two ends. From germline, CDR1 is MNHEY and CDR2 SMNVEV (reference sequence). CDR3 DNA sequence: TGTGCCAGCAGATCGAACTATCTCCATGGCTACACCTTC. The encoded protein is CASRSNYLHGYTF.

The chain has TRBV6-6 and TRBJ1-2; 7 positions agree with TRBD1. The CDR3 has 16 amino acids. Germline values: CDR1 MNHNY, CDR2 SVGAGI (reference sequence). V lost 7 bases, J lost 4 bases, and 15 bases stayed unmatched. The CDR3 DNA reads as TGTGCCAGCACCGGACAGGCCACCCCCCAACTCTATGGCTACACCTTC. Residues: CASTGQATPQLYGYTF.

The rearrangement joins TRBV30 to TRBJ1-5, with D perhaps TRBD1 (5 bases). Looked up from germline, CDR1 is GTSNPN and CDR2 is SVGIG (reference sequence). The V end lost 0 bases, the J end lost 9 bases, and 12 bases lay between the germline ends. There are 13 residues in the CDR3. The CDR3 region is CAWSVLNQGPQHF. The CDR3 coding sequence is TGTGCCTGGAGTGTCCTGAATCAGGGGCCCCAGCATTTT.